A selection of T cell receptor beta chains follows, all from one sample in a study of T cells in Graves' hyperthyroidism and ophthalmopathy. TCRdb processed the multiplex PCR reads anew with MiXCR; each CDR3 protein has one entry. Of about 200,000 distinct CDR3 sequences in the sample, 18% are singletons; the top ten hold about 41%. The sequenced material came from blood. The receptors shown here come from a man between 40 and 49 years old with Graves' hyperthyroidism. The CDR3 runs from the conserved cysteine through the conserved F or W. Fields, in order: V gene, CDR3 protein.

v_gene: TRBV10-3; CDR3aa: CAISDVVKGAGQPQHF
v_gene: TRBV28; CDR3aa: CASSLQQGKAEAFF
v_gene: TRBV6-2/TRBV6-3; CDR3aa: CASLTSTVDNSPLHF
v_gene: TRBV6-1; CDR3aa: CASSEAWETQYF
v_gene: TRBV20-1; CDR3aa: CSATTSGGAYNEQFF
v_gene: TRBV6-2/TRBV6-3; CDR3aa: CASSYSQGWTEAFF
v_gene: TRBV5-5; CDR3aa: CASSLAPLSTNEKLFF
v_gene: TRBV24-1; CDR3aa: CATSGRQGYNEQFF
v_gene: TRBV5-1; CDR3aa: CASSLEGFQNIQYF
v_gene: TRBV7-2; CDR3aa: CASSPGRLNTEAFF
v_gene: TRBV28; CDR3aa: CASTSLGGGLETQYF
v_gene: TRBV2; CDR3aa: CASSGTNYGYTF
v_gene: TRBV5-1; CDR3aa: CASSLSTDSPLHF
v_gene: TRBV7-3; CDR3aa: CASSLAGVPPEQYF
v_gene: TRBV9; CDR3aa: CASSALAGAETDTQYF
v_gene: TRBV9; CDR3aa: CASSLMTGRRTGELFF
v_gene: TRBV11-2; CDR3aa: CASSRDRGMNEQFF
v_gene: TRBV11-2; CDR3aa: CASSLAVFGASTEAFF
v_gene: TRBV5-1; CDR3aa: CASSPYPQADTQYF
v_gene: TRBV10-3; CDR3aa: CAITRTGNEQYF
v_gene: TRBV15; CDR3aa: CATSSPRNTEAFF
v_gene: TRBV12-3/TRBV12-4; CDR3aa: CASSSATDTQYF
v_gene: TRBV12-3/TRBV12-4; CDR3aa: CASSTLRGNTIYF
v_gene: TRBV3-1; CDR3aa: CASSPRTQGTTNEKLFF
v_gene: TRBV5-1; CDR3aa: CASSRLGQGAAGELFF
v_gene: TRBV27; CDR3aa: CASSLQGWGPYNEQFF
v_gene: TRBV29-1; CDR3aa: CSVVSAAGGNTEAFF
v_gene: TRBV2; CDR3aa: CASSAGTGNTGELFF
v_gene: TRBV3-1; CDR3aa: CASSQDGGLGNEQFF
v_gene: TRBV28; CDR3aa: CASSSTPPRGDWTQYF
v_gene: TRBV5-1; CDR3aa: CASSWNLADTQYF
v_gene: TRBV7-2; CDR3aa: CASSLQGGQETQYF
v_gene: TRBV18; CDR3aa: CASSPIGTLNTGELFF